These 19 T cell receptor beta chains were sequenced from one sample in a study of blood T cell repertoires in COVID-19. Here immunoSEQ multiplex PCR was the method, and the copy in TCRdb shows in-frame clones only, minus some. The profile shows over 200,000 clones, around 83% of them singletons. Sequencing was performed on peripheral blood. Receptors were obtained from an elderly man with acute or convalescent COVID-19.

CDR3 region: CSAARGGDQTYEQYF. CDR3 coding DNA: TGCAGCGCCGCTAGGGGGGGGGACCAAACCTACGAGCAGTACTTC. The chain carries TRBV29-1 and TRBJ2-7, with D possibly matching TRBD2 (7 bases). Germline CDR1 reads SQVTM; CDR2 reads ANQGSEA. The CDR3 length is 15 residues. V dropped 7 bases and J dropped 2 bases, with 21 bases sitting between them.

The rearrangement links TRBV5-1 to TRBJ2-3, with TRBD2 identical over 12 bases. The germline V gene has CDR1 SGHRS and CDR2 YFSETQ. Germline trimming cut 6 bases from V and 5 bases from J; bases unmatched to any gene: 4. The CDR3 covers 14 residues. The CDR3 DNA follows: TGCGCCAGCACGACTAGCGGGAGACAAGATACGCAGTATTTT. Protein product: CASTTSGRQDTQYF.

This clone has a single count. This rearrangement joins TRBV4-1 to TRBJ2-1; unclear D gene. CDR3 size: 16 residues. V dropped 1 base and J dropped 4 bases, with 14 bases sitting between them. Germline V gene lookup returns CDR1 MGHRA and CDR2 YSYEKL. CDR3 sequence reads: CASSQGTRPPYNEQFF. The CDR3 DNA reads as TGCGCCAGCAGCCAAGGTACCAGGCCTCCTTACAATGAGCAGTTCTTC.

This chain connects TRBV3-1 (or the pseudogene TRBV3-2) to TRBJ2-5; TRBD1 might be the D (5 bases). CDR1 and CDR2 from the germline V gene are LGHDT and YNNKEL (reference sequence). V was pared by 1 base and J by 5 bases, with 14 bases between. This CDR3 contains 15 residues. CDR3 nucleotide sequence: TGTGCCAGCAGCCAAGCTCAGGGTTTCGGGGAGACCCAGTACTTC. As protein: CASSQAQGFGETQYF.

J is TRBJ1-2 and V is TRBV7-8, with 11 bases fitting TRBD1. The germline V gene has CDR1 SGHVS and CDR2 FQNEAQ. V gave up 3 bases and J gave up 1 base; unmatched junction bases: 10. This CDR3 contains 18 residues. The CDR3 coding sequence is TGTGCCAGCAGCTTTCTGGGGACAGGGGGAAGGGTTAACTATGGCTACACCTTC. Its protein product is CASSFLGTGGRVNYGYTF.

This clone appeared once. This chain uses TRBV30 with TRBJ1-4, with a tentative D call TRBD1 (5 bases). Germline V gene data show CDR1 as GTSNPN and CDR2 as SVGIG (reference sequence). This CDR3 has 17 amino acids. Trimming cost V 1 base and J 4 bases, with 19 bases left between them. The CDR3 sequence is CAWSGGRFRPGNEKLFF. CDR3 nucleotides: TGTGCCTGGAGTGGGGGCAGGTTTCGCCCGGGTAATGAAAAACTGTTTTTT. The variable domain in full, completed from reference TRBV30 and TRBJ1-4, reads SQTIHQWPATLVQPVGSPLSLECTVEGTSNPNLYWYRQAAGRGLQLLFYSVGIGQISSEVPQNLSASRPQDRQFILSSKKLLLSDSGFYLCAWSGGRFRPGNEKLFFGSGTQLSVL.

This clone appeared a few times. The chain has TRBV5-4 and TRBJ2-1; D uncertain. The CDR3 extends over 16 amino acids. V dropped 3 bases and J dropped 0 bases, with 13 bases sitting between them. The germline CDR1 and CDR2 sequences are SGHNT and YYREEE (reference sequence). DNA of the CDR3: TGTGCCAGCAGCTCATTTCCTAAAAGCTCCTACAATGAGCAGTTCTTC. Translating gives CASSSFPKSSYNEQFF.

J is TRBJ2-1 and V is TRBV5-1, with D possibly being TRBD1 (7 bases). The CDR3 consists of 16 residues. The V gene's germline CDR1 is SGHRS and CDR2 YFSETQ. Trimming cost V 6 bases and J 3 bases, with 19 bases left between them. The CDR3: CASKSGGGAGYNEQFF. CDR3 sequence (DNA): TGCGCCAGCAAGTCAGGAGGGGGCGCAGGCTACAATGAGCAGTTCTTC.

The chain uses TRBV5-1 and TRBJ2-2, with D maybe TRBD1 (5 bases). The CDR3 consists of 15 residues. In germline, CDR1 is SGHRS, CDR2 YFSETQ. V lost 2 bases and J 2 bases, leaving 10 bases between the germline ends. CDR3 amino acids: CASSLDRYNTGELFF. The CDR3 DNA is TGCGCCAGCAGCTTAGACAGATATAACACCGGGGAGCTGTTTTTT.

Only one count was recorded for this clone. The chain is built from TRBV18 and TRBJ2-3, with 13 nucleotides matching TRBD2. V was clipped by 3 bases and J by 4 bases; unmatched bases: 7. The CDR3 is 17 amino acids. Per germline, CDR1 KGHSH and CDR2 LQKENI. The CDR3 protein is CASSPLRTSGSSDTQYF. In nucleotides, the CDR3 is TGTGCCAGCTCACCGCTACGGACTAGCGGGAGCTCAGATACGCAGTATTTT. Full variable domain (outside the CDR3, taken from reference TRBV18 and TRBJ2-3): NAGVMQNPRHLVRRRGQEARLRCSPMKGHSHVYWYRQLPEEGLKFMVYLQKENIIDESGMPKERFSAEFPKEGPSILRIQQVVRGDSAAYFCASSPLRTSGSSDTQYFGPGTRLTVL.

The rearrangement links TRBV6-5 to TRBJ2-2; 8 bases fit TRBD1. The CDR3 contains 14 residues. The V gene end was trimmed by 6 bases and the J gene end by 6 bases; junction bases not matched to a gene: 6. Germline V CDR1 and CDR2: MNHEY, SVGAGI. CDR3 nucleotide sequence: TGTGCCAGCAGGGGGGCAGGGGGCCCCGGGGAGCTGTTTTTT. Amino acid sequence: CASRGAGGPGELFF.

The V and J genes are TRBV20-1 and TRBJ1-1; D gene unclear. Germline-derived CDR1 and CDR2 are DFQATT and SNEGSKA (reference sequence). The CDR3 runs 11 residues. Trimming shortened V by 5 bases and J by 1 base, and 5 bases separated the two germline ends. CDR3 sequence: CSALENTEAFF. The CDR3 nucleotides are TGCAGTGCTCTAGAGAACACTGAAGCTTTCTTT.

A few counts support this clone. This rearrangement joins TRBV3-1 (or the pseudogene TRBV3-2) to TRBJ1-4; 10 nucleotides match TRBD1. The CDR3 consists of 15 residues. V shed 4 bases and J 4 bases; nucleotides not matched to a gene: 3. CDR1 is LGHDT, CDR2 YNNKEL, per germline (reference sequence). In DNA form, the CDR3 reads TGTGCCAGCAGCCGCGGGACAGGGGTTAATGAAAAACTGTTTTTT. Its translation is CASSRGTGVNEKLFF.

The chain is built from TRBV11-2 and TRBJ2-3; the match to TRBD1 covers 9 bases. The CDR3 loop spans 14 amino acids. The germline V gene encodes CDR1 SGHAT and CDR2 FQNNGV. Germline trimming cut 5 bases from V and 5 bases from J; bases unmatched to any gene: 5. The CDR3 nucleotides are TGTGCCAGCAGCAAACAGGGGGCGGGAGATACGCAGTATTTT. It yields the protein CASSKQGAGDTQYF.

CDR3 sequence: CASSKRGTYNSPLHF. CDR3 coding DNA: TGTGCCAGCAGTAAACGTGGGACATATAATTCACCCCTCCACTTT. This chain uses TRBV6-5 with TRBJ1-6; possibly TRBD1 for D (6 bases). CDR1 and CDR2 (germline): MNHEY, SVGAGI. Deletions cut 5 bases from V and 4 bases from J, with 12 bases between. CDR3 length: 15 residues.

This clone has a handful of counts. This chain connects TRBV30 to TRBJ1-1; D may be TRBD1 (6 bases). Trimming shortened V by 0 bases and J by 2 bases, and 10 bases separated the two germline ends. This CDR3 comprises 14 residues. Germline CDR1 and CDR2: GTSNPN and SVGIG (reference sequence). Here the CDR3 DNA reads TGTGCCTGGAGTGTCCCAGGGGTAAACACTGAAGCTTTCTTT. Protein product: CAWSVPGVNTEAFF.

The chain links TRBV11-3 to TRBJ1-6, with D possibly matching TRBD1 (6 bases). The CDR3 is made up of 19 amino acids. Germline CDR1 is SGHNT and CDR2 is YENEEA. V lost 0 bases and J lost 6, with 21 bases in between. The CDR3 is CASSLEQGHSSYGNSPLHF. DNA of the CDR3: TGTGCCAGCAGCTTAGAACAGGGACACAGTTCCTATGGTAATTCACCCCTCCACTTT. The entire variable domain, with the rest obtained from reference TRBV11-3 and TRBJ1-6, is as follows: EAGVVQSPRYKIIEKKQPVAFWCNPISGHNTLYWYLQNLGQGPELLIRYENEEAVDDSQLPKDRFSAERLKGVDSTLKIQPAELGDSAVYLCASSLEQGHSSYGNSPLHFGNGTRLTVT.

The chain is built from TRBV6-1 and TRBJ1-5; no firm D call. The CDR3 consists of 13 residues. The V end lost 2 bases, the J end lost 2 bases, and 4 bases lay between the germline ends. Per the germline V gene, CDR1 is MNHNS and CDR2 is SASEGT. The CDR3 bases are TGTGCCAGCAGTGAATCGGGCAATCAGCCCCAGCATTTT. This encodes CASSESGNQPQHF.

The chain employs TRBV19 and TRBJ2-1; the D is unclear. V lost 5 bases to trimming and J lost 0 bases, with 14 bases between them. The CDR3 consists of 16 residues. CDR1 is LNHDA, CDR2 SQIVND, per germline (reference sequence). The CDR3 coding sequence is TGTGCCAGTAGTCGTGTTGCCCTAGGCTCCTACAATGAGCAGTTCTTC. It translates to CASSRVALGSYNEQFF.